This TCR beta chain came from a study of blood T cell repertoires in COVID-19. Clones were sequenced by immunoSEQ multiplex PCR, and TCRdb holds only the in-frame ones, with some missing. The profile covers 45,000 to 50,000 clones, with approximately 87% appearing a single time and 9.2% taken by the ten largest. Germline V lookup: CDR1 LGHDT, CDR2 YNNKEL (reference sequence). Germline trimming cut 1 base from V and 7 bases from J; bases unmatched to any gene: 9. The CDR3 extends over 17 amino acids. The chain couples TRBV3-1 (or the pseudogene TRBV3-2) to TRBJ2-1; TRBD2 aligns across 11 bases. This TCR was sampled from a human donor in a cohort sampled during active COVID-19. The specimen was peripheral blood. In nucleotides, the CDR3 is TGTGCCAGCAGCCAAGGCCTCCTAGCGGGGGGCGGTAATGAGCAGTTCTTC. It translates to CASSQGLLAGGGNEQFF.